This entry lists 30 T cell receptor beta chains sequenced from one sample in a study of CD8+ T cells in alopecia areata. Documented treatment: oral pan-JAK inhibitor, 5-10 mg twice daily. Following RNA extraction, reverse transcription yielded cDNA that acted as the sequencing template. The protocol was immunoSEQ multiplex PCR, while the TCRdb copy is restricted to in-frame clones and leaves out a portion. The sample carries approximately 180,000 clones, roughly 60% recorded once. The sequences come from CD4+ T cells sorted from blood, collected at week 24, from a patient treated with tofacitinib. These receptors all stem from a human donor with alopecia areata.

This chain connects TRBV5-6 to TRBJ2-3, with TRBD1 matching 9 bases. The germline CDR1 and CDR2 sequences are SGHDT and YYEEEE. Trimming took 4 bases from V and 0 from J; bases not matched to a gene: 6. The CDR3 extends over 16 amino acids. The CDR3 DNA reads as TGTGCCAGCAGCAACCGACAGGGGGTGAGCACAGATACGCAGTATTTT. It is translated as CASSNRQGVSTDTQYF.

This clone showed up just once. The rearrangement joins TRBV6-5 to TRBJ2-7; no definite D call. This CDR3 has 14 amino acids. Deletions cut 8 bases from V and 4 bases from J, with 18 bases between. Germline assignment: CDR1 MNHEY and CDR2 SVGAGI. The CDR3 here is CASPGFDERYEQYF. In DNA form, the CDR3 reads TGTGCCAGCCCCGGGTTTGACGAGAGATACGAGCAGTACTTC.

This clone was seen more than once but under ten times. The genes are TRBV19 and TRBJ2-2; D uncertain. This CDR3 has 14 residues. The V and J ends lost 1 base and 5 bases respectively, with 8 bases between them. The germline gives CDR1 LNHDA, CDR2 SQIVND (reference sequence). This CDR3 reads CASSIGERTGELFF. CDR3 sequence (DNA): TGTGCCAGTAGTATAGGAGAACGGACCGGGGAGCTGTTTTTT. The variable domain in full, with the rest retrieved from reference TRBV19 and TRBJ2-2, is DGGITQSPKYLFRKEGQNVTLSCEQNLNHDAMYWYRQDPGQGLRLIYYSQIVNDFQKGDIAEGYSVSREKKESFPLTVTSAQKNPTAFYLCASSIGERTGELFFGEGSRLTVL.

CDR3 sequence (DNA): TGTGCCAGCAGTGAAGATAATGGAGGCAATCAGCCCCAGCATTTT. Translation: CASSEDNGGNQPQHF. This rearrangement joins TRBV2 to TRBJ1-5; no reliable D call. Trimming removed 1 base from V and 2 bases from J, with 9 bases in between. This CDR3 has 15 amino acids. CDR1 and CDR2 (germline): SNHLY, FYNNEI.

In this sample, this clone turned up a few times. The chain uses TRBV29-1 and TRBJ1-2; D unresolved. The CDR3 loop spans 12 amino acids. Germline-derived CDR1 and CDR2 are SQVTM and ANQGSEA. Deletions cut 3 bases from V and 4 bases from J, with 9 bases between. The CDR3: CSVDNVGYGYTF. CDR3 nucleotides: TGCAGCGTTGATAATGTGGGCTATGGCTACACCTTC.

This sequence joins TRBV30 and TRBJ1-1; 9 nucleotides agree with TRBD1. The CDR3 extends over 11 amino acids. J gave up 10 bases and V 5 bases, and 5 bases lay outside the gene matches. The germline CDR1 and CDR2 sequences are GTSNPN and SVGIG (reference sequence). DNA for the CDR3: TGTGCCTGGGAACCGGGACAGGGAGCTTTCTTT. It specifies CAWEPGQGAFF. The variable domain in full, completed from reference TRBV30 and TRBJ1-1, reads SQTIHQWPATLVQPVGSPLSLECTVEGTSNPNLYWYRQAAGRGLQLLFYSVGIGQISSEVPQNLSASRPQDRQFILSSKKLLLSDSGFYLCAWEPGQGAFFGQGTRLTVV.

The CDR3 DNA reads TGTGCCAGCAGTTTCCAAGGACTAGCGGGGGGGCAAGCGCAGTATTTT. Its protein product is CASSFQGLAGGQAQYF. V usage is TRBV27 and J usage is TRBJ2-3, with 15 bases that match TRBD2. V lost 3 bases and J lost 10; bases outside the gene matches: 8. The CDR3 runs to 16 residues. CDR1 MNHEY and CDR2 SMNVEV come from the germline V gene (reference sequence).

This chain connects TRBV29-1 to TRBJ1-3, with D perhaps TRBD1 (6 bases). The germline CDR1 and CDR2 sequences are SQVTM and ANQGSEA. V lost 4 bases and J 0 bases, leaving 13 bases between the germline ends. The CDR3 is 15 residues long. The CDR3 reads CSVVVQGPSGNTIYF. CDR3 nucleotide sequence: TGCAGCGTTGTGGTACAGGGTCCCTCTGGAAACACCATATATTTT.

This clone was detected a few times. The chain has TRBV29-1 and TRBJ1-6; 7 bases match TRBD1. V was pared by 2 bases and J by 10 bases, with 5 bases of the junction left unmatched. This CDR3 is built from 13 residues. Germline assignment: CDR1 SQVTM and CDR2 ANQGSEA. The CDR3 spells CSVESGRGSPLHF. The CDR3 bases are TGCAGCGTTGAATCCGGCAGGGGGTCACCCCTCCACTTT.

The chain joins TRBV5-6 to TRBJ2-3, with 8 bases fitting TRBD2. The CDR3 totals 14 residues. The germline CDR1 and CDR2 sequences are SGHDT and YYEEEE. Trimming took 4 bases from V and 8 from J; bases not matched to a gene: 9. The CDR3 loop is CASSEGLGVGTQYF. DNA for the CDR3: TGTGCCAGCAGCGAGGGACTAGGGGTCGGTACGCAGTATTTT.

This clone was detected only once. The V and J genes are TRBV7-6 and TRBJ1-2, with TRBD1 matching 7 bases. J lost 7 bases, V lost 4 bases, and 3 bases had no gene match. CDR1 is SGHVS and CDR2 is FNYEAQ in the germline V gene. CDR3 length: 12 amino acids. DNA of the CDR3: TGTGCCAGCAGCTCCCAGGGGGGTGGCTACACCTTC. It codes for CASSSQGGGYTF. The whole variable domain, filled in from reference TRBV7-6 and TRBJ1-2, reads GAGVSQSPRYKVTKRGQDVALRCDPISGHVSLYWYRQALGQGPEFLTYFNYEAQQDKSGLPNDRFSAERPEGSISTLTIQRTEQRDSAMYRCASSSQGGGYTFGSGTRLTVV.

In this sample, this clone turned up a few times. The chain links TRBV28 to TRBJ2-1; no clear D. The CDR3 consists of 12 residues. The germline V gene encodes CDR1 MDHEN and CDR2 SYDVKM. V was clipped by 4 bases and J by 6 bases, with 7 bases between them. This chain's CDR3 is CASSSLGNEQFF. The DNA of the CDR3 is TGTGCCAGCAGTTCCCTGGGCAATGAGCAGTTCTTC.

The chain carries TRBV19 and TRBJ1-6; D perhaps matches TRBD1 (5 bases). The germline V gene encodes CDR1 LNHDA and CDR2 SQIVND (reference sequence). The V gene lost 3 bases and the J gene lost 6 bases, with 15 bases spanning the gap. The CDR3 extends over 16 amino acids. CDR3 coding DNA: TGTGCCAGTAGTATTGACCGACAGCCAATTAATTCACCCCTCCACTTT. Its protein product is CASSIDRQPINSPLHF.

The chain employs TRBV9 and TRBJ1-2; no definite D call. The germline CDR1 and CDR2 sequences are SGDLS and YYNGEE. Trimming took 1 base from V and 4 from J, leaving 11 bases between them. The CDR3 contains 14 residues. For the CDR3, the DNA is TGTGCCAGCAGCGTAAACCCGGCAGTCTATGGCTACACCTTC. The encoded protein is CASSVNPAVYGYTF.

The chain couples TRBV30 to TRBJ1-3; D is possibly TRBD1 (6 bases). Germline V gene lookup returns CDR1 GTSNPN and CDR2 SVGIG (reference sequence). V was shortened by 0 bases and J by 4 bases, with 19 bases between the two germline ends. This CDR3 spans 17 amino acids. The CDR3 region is CAWSVSNRRQGGNTIYF. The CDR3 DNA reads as TGTGCCTGGAGTGTATCGAACAGGAGGCAGGGGGGAAACACCATATATTTT.

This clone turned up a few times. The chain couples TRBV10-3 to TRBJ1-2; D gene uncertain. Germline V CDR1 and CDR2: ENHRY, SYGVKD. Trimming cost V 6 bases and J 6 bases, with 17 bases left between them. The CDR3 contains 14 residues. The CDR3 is CAISPGRSGDGYTF. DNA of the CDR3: TGTGCCATCAGCCCCGGACGGTCCGGGGATGGCTACACCTTC.

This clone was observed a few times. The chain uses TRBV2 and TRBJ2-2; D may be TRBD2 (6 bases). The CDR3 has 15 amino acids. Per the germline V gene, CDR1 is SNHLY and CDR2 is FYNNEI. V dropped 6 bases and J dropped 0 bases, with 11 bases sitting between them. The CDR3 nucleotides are TGTGCCAGCAGCGCCGGGAGATCGAACACCGGGGAGCTGTTTTTT. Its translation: CASSAGRSNTGELFF.

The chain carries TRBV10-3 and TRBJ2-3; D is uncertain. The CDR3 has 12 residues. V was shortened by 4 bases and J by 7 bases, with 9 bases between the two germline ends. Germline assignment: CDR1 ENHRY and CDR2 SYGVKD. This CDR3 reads CAISGNLHTQYF. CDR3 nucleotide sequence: TGTGCCATCAGTGGCAACTTGCATACGCAGTATTTT.

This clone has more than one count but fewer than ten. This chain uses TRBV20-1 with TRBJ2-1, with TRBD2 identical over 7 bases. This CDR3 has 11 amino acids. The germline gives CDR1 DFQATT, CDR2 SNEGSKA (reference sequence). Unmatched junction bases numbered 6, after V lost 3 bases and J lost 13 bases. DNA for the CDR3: TGCAGTGCTAGTCGGGCGGGAGACCAGTTCTTC. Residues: CSASRAGDQFF.

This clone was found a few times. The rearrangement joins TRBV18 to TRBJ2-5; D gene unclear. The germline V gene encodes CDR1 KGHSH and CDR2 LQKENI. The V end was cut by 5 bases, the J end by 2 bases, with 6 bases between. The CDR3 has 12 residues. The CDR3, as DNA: TGTGCCAGCTCATCTTCTCAAGAGACCCAGTACTTC. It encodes CASSSSQETQYF.

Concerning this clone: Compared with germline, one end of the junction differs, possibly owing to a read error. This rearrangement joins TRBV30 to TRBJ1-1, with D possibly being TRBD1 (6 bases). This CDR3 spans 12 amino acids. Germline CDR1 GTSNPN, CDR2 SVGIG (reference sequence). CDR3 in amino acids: CAWSLTGTSPSF. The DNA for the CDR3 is TGTGCCTGGAGTCTAACCGGGACATCTCCATCGTTT.

The CDR3 nucleotides are TGTGCCAGCAGGGTTGGCACCGGGGAGCTGTTTTTT. Translation: CASRVGTGELFF. The chain couples TRBV6-5 to TRBJ2-2, with D unclear. CDR1 is MNHEY and CDR2 is SVGAGI in the germline V gene. CDR3 size: 12 residues. Deletions cut 6 bases from V and 4 bases from J, with 6 bases between.

CDR3 nucleotides: TGTGCCAGCAGCTCAGTGAGCTCCTATAATTCACCCCTCCACTTT. Its protein is CASSSVSSYNSPLHF. The chain employs TRBV27 and TRBJ1-6, with D uncertain. Germline loops: CDR1 MNHEY, CDR2 SMNVEV (reference sequence). The CDR3 is made up of 15 amino acids. V gave up 6 bases and J gave up 0 bases, with 9 bases separating them.

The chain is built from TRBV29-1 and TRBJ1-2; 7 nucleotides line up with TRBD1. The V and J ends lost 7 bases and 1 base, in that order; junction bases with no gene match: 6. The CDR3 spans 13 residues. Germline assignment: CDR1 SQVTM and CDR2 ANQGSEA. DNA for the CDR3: TGCAGCGCGGGGGACAGAAATAACTATGGCTACACCTTC. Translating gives CSAGDRNNYGYTF.

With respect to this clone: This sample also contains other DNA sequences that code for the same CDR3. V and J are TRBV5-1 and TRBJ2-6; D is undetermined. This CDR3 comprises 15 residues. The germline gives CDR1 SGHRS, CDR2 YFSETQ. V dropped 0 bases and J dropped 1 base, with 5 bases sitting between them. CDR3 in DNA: TGCGCCAGCAGCTTGGAGGGTTCTGGGGCCAACGTCCTGACTTTC. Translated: CASSLEGSGANVLTF.

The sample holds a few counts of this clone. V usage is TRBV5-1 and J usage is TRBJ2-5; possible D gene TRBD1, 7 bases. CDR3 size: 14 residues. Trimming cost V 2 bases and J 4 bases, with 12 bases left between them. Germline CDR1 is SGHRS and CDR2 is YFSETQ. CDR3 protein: CASSLRRGRETQYF. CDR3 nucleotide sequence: TGCGCCAGCAGCTTACGGAGGGGGCGAGAGACCCAGTACTTC.

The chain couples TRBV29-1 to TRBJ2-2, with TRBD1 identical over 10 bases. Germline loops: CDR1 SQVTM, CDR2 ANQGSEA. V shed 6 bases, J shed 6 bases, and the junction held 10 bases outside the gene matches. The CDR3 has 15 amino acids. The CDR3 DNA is TGCAGCGTCCGATTCCCGGACAGGGGGTCCGGGGAGCTGTTTTTT. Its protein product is CSVRFPDRGSGELFF.

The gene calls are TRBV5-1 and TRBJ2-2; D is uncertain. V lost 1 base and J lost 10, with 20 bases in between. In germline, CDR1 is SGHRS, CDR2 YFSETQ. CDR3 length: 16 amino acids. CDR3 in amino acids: CASSLFLSSGKEELFF. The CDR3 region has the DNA TGCGCCAGCAGCTTGTTTTTGTCTAGTGGTAAAGAGGAGCTGTTTTTT.

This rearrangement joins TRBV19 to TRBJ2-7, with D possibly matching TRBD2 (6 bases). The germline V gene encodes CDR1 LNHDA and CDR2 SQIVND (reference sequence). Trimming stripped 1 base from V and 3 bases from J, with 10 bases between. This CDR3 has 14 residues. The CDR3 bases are TGTGCCAGTAGTATAGTAGCGGCAAGCTACGAGCAGTACTTC. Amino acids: CASSIVAASYEQYF. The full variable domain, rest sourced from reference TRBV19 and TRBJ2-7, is DGGITQSPKYLFRKEGQNVTLSCEQNLNHDAMYWYRQDPGQGLRLIYYSQIVNDFQKGDIAEGYSVSREKKESFPLTVTSAQKNPTAFYLCASSIVAASYEQYFGPGTRLTVT.

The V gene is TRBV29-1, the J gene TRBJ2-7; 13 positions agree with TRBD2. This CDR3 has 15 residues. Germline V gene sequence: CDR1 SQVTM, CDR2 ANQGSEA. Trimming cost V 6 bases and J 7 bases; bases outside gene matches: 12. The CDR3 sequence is CSVVFTSGGVREQYF. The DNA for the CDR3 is TGCAGCGTCGTTTTTACTAGCGGGGGGGTTCGTGAGCAGTACTTC.